The 27 T cell receptor beta chains presented below share a single source sample, sequenced in a study of T cell responses to AZD1222 COVID-19 vaccine. The protocol was immunoSEQ multiplex PCR, while the TCRdb copy is restricted to in-frame clones and leaves out a portion. Seen here are 110,000 to 150,000 clones, 70% to 90% observed once, and the top ten hold approximately 8%. The source material was peripheral blood, sampled on day 0 of AZD1222 vaccination. Receptors originate from an adult in good health.

V usage is TRBV18 and J usage is TRBJ1-5, with D hard to call. The ends were cut back, 6 bases at V and 6 bases at J, with 12 bases in the middle. CDR1 KGHSH and CDR2 LQKENI come from the germline V gene. The CDR3 contains 13 residues. CDR3 sequence reads: CASSQTESQPQHF. In nucleotides, the CDR3 is TGTGCCAGCTCGCAAACGGAAAGTCAGCCCCAGCATTTT.

This clone has only a few counts. The chain employs TRBV25-1 and TRBJ1-2, with D possibly being TRBD1 (6 bases). V was trimmed by 5 bases and J by 7 bases, leaving 14 bases between them. This CDR3 is 13 amino acids long. The germline CDR1 and CDR2 sequences are MGHDK and SYGVNS. In DNA, the CDR3 is TGTGCCAGCAGTCCCGGGACAAGACGTGGCTACACCTTC. This codes for CASSPGTRRGYTF.

A word on this clone: One end of the junction fails to match germline, which may point to a read error. J is TRBJ1-2 and V is TRBV28; 7 bases align to TRBD1. The CDR3 sequence is 17 residues long. The germline gives CDR1 MDHEN, CDR2 SYDVKM. CDR3 loop: CASESLHRDRVDYGYTF. In DNA, the CDR3 is TGTGCCAGCGAGTCTCTTCATCGAGACAGGGTTGACTACGGCTACACCTTC.

The CDR3 nucleotides are TGTGCCAGCAGCCACCCCGGGCGGGCGGACACCGGGGAGCTGTTTTTT. Translated, it gives CASSHPGRADTGELFF. V and J are TRBV3-1 (or the pseudogene TRBV3-2) and TRBJ2-2, with D tentatively TRBD2 (5 bases). This CDR3 region has 16 residues. Germline values: CDR1 LGHDT, CDR2 YNNKEL (reference sequence). Deletions cut 3 bases from V and 3 bases from J, with 14 bases between.

This clone was recorded once. The chain joins TRBV5-1 to TRBJ2-2; perhaps TRBD1 as D (5 bases). The germline gives CDR1 SGHRS, CDR2 YFSETQ. With 5 bases removed from V and 5 bases from J, the gap between germline ends came to 10 bases. This CDR3 has 13 residues. The CDR3 DNA reads as TGCGCCAGCAGAGGGGCCTTAACCGGGGAGCTGTTTTTT. Protein sequence: CASRGALTGELFF.

This sequence joins TRBV29-1 and TRBJ2-1; a possible D gene is TRBD2 (5 bases). The CDR3 is made up of 15 amino acids. Trimming removed 1 base at V and 7 bases at J, with 17 bases between. Looked up from germline, CDR1 is SQVTM and CDR2 is ANQGSEA. The CDR3 region is CSVEASGLEYNEQFF. The CDR3 DNA sequence: TGCAGCGTTGAAGCTAGTGGACTTGAATATAATGAGCAGTTCTTC.

Only one count was recorded for this clone. This chain links TRBV27 with TRBJ2-4; 7 bases align to TRBD1. The CDR3 runs 14 residues. In germline, CDR1 is MNHEY, CDR2 SMNVEV (reference sequence). The V gene end was trimmed by 5 bases and the J gene end by 1 base; junction bases not matched to a gene: 2. The DNA of the CDR3 is TGTGCCAGCAGTCCACAGGGGGCCAAAAACATTCAGTACTTC. Translated, it gives CASSPQGAKNIQYF.

The chain recombines TRBV10-3 with TRBJ1-1, with D uncertain. The germline V and J ends were trimmed by 3 bases and 5 bases, with 7 bases remaining between them. This CDR3 spans 12 amino acids. The V gene's germline CDR1 is ENHRY and CDR2 SYGVKD. CDR3 in DNA: TGTGCCATCAGTGAAACTCGGACTGAAGCTTTCTTT. It is translated as CAISETRTEAFF.

The chain joins TRBV4-1 to TRBJ1-2, with 12 bases aligning to TRBD1. With 3 bases clipped from V and 2 bases from J, the junction kept 4 bases outside the gene matches. The CDR3 consists of 16 residues. Germline V gives CDR1 MGHRA, CDR2 YSYEKL. This chain's CDR3 is CASSQGTGGRNYGYTF. The CDR3 DNA reads TGCGCCAGCAGCCAGGGGACAGGGGGCCGGAACTATGGCTACACCTTC.

This clone was detected only a few times. An end of the junction does not agree with germline; a read error may underlie this. The genes are TRBV12-3 or TRBV12-4 and TRBJ1-1; no clear D gene. The CDR3 is 11 amino acids. The CDR3 spells CASSFGVEAFF. The CDR3, as DNA: TGTGCCAGTAGTTTCGGGGTTGAAGCTTTCTTT.

The V and J genes are TRBV6-5 and TRBJ1-4; D is uncertain. Between the trimmed V and J ends, which lost 2 bases and 15 bases, there was a span of 16 bases. Germline CDR1 and CDR2: MNHEY and SVGAGI. There are 13 residues in the CDR3. CDR3 residues: CASSYAGGGRVFF. The CDR3 region has the DNA TGTGCCAGCAGTTACGCCGGTGGCGGGAGGGTGTTTTTT.

The rearrangement links TRBV7-9 to TRBJ1-1, with 7 bases fitting TRBD1. V dropped 1 base and J dropped 8; count of bases not matched to a gene: 4. Germline V gene data show CDR1 as SEHNR and CDR2 as FQNEAQ (reference sequence). This CDR3 is built from 13 residues. The DNA for the CDR3 is TGTGCCAGCAGCTTAGGTAGGGGGCGAGAAGCTTTCTTT. Translating gives CASSLGRGREAFF.

V is TRBV4-1 and J is TRBJ1-5; 7 bases are shared with TRBD1. After removal of 3 bases from V and 3 bases from J, the junction contained 14 bases not matched to a gene. Germline V gene data show CDR1 as MGHRA and CDR2 as YSYEKL. The CDR3 sequence is 18 residues long. CDR3 region: CASSQAGTDRPANQPQHF. CDR3 nucleotides: TGCGCCAGCAGCCAGGCCGGGACAGACCGGCCAGCCAATCAGCCCCAGCATTTT.

The chain has TRBV5-1 and TRBJ2-2; no definite D call. Germline V gene lookup returns CDR1 SGHRS and CDR2 YFSETQ. CDR3 size: 15 residues. V dropped 5 bases and J dropped 4 bases, with 15 bases sitting between them. The CDR3 DNA is TGCGCCAGCAGGCTAGGTCAGGTCGGCACCGGGGAGCTGTTTTTT. It encodes CASRLGQVGTGELFF. The full variable domain, its missing parts supplied by reference TRBV5-1 and TRBJ2-2, is KAGVTQTPRYLIKTRGQQVTLSCSPISGHRSVSWYQQTPGQGLQFLFEYFSETQRNKGNFPGRFSGRQFSNSRSEMNVSTLELGDSALYLCASRLGQVGTGELFFGEGSRLTVL.

This chain links TRBV7-2 with TRBJ2-5; possibly TRBD1 or TRBD2 for D (5 bases each). The V end was cut by 1 base, the J end by 2 bases, with 5 bases between. This CDR3 is built from 13 residues. The germline CDR1 and CDR2 sequences are SGHTA and FQGNSA. CDR3 bases: TGTGCCAGCAGCTTAGGGGGGCAAGAGACCCAGTACTTC. It encodes CASSLGGQETQYF.

This clone appeared a single time. The junction and the germline gene differ at one end; a read error may be behind it. The chain employs TRBV7-7 and TRBJ2-3; TRBD1 is a possible D gene (5 bases). Germline V gene sequence: CDR1 SSHAT, CDR2 FNYEAQ (reference sequence). The CDR3 runs to 15 residues. CDR3 nucleotide sequence: TGTGCTAGCAGCTTAGGGGTAGGGAACACAGATACGCAGTATTTT. Translated: CASSLGVGNTDTQYF.

The chain links TRBV2 to TRBJ1-1; the D is unclear. Per the germline V gene, CDR1 is SNHLY and CDR2 is FYNNEI. V lost 9 bases to trimming and J lost 6 bases, with 11 bases between them. The CDR3 runs to 11 residues. The CDR3 DNA sequence: TGTGCCAGGTCCGGGTCCGCTGAAGCTTTCTTT. This encodes CARSGSAEAFF.

The chain links TRBV15 to TRBJ1-2; D remains unclear. The CDR3 loop spans 15 amino acids. The germline V gene has CDR1 LNHNV and CDR2 YYDKDF (reference sequence). V lost 0 bases and J lost 2, with 10 bases in between. DNA of the CDR3: TGTGCCACCAGCAGAGACGCGTGGGAAAACTATGGCTACACCTTC. Translation: CATSRDAWENYGYTF.

This clone occurred once. The chain uses TRBV7-9 and TRBJ1-4; D remains unclear. Trimming pared 5 bases from V and 4 bases from J, leaving 11 bases between. This CDR3 region has 14 residues. The germline gives CDR1 SEHNR, CDR2 FQNEAQ (reference sequence). The CDR3 loop is CASSLRAGNEKLFF. CDR3 nucleotide sequence: TGTGCCAGCAGCCTGAGGGCGGGTAATGAAAAACTGTTTTTT.

The chain recombines TRBV11-2 with TRBJ2-7, with TRBD2 as a possible D gene (7 bases). V was pared by 1 base and J by 5 bases, with 15 bases between. Germline CDR1 is SGHAT and CDR2 is FQNNGV. This CDR3 has 15 amino acids. CDR3 sequence reads: CASSLGGGAENEQYF. The DNA for the CDR3 is TGTGCCAGCAGCTTAGGTGGGGGGGCTGAAAACGAGCAGTACTTC.

This clone has only a few counts. The rearrangement links TRBV6-6 to TRBJ1-2; TRBD1 aligns across 9 bases. V shed 5 bases and J 4 bases; nucleotides not matched to a gene: 11. The CDR3 length is 16 residues. Germline V gives CDR1 MNHNY, CDR2 SVGAGI (reference sequence). The CDR3 coding sequence is TGTGCCAGCAGTCCGGGACAGGGCAATTTGTTCTATGGCTACACCTTC. This sequence encodes CASSPGQGNLFYGYTF.

This chain connects TRBV6-1 to TRBJ2-7, with 7 bases that match TRBD1. Germline trimming cut 1 base from V and 3 bases from J; bases unmatched to any gene: 6. CDR3 length: 15 amino acids. The germline CDR1 and CDR2 sequences are MNHNS and SASEGT. The CDR3 sequence: CASSEDRGVGYEQYF. The CDR3 DNA is TGTGCCAGCAGTGAAGACAGGGGAGTGGGCTACGAGCAGTACTTC.

This chain links TRBV27 with TRBJ2-3; D possibly uses TRBD1 or TRBD2 (5 bases each). V was pared by 5 bases and J by 9 bases, with 12 bases between. The germline gives CDR1 MNHEY, CDR2 SMNVEV (reference sequence). This CDR3 comprises 12 residues. The CDR3 nucleotides read TGTGCCAGCAGTGAGGGGCCTTTGACGCAGTATTTT. It is translated as CASSEGPLTQYF.

This chain joins TRBV27 and TRBJ2-1, with D possibly matching TRBD2 (6 bases). Germline V gene sequence: CDR1 MNHEY, CDR2 SMNVEV (reference sequence). The V end lost 3 bases, the J end lost 7 bases, and 22 bases lay between the germline ends. The CDR3 has 17 amino acids. CDR3 nucleotide sequence: TGTGCCAGCAGTTTCCTATCCCTAGCGCCCGAGGGGAATGAGCAGTTCTTC. It yields the protein CASSFLSLAPEGNEQFF.

The gene calls are TRBV12-5 and TRBJ1-5; TRBD1 agrees at 10 bases. The J segment lost 2 bases and the V segment lost 1 base, leaving 11 bases of the junction unmatched. Germline V gene lookup returns CDR1 LGHNT and CDR2 FRNRAP. The CDR3 totals 19 residues. CDR3 nucleotides: TGTGCTAGTGGTTTGGGATTTACCGGGACAGGGGATGGCAATCAGCCCCAGCATTTT. It translates to CASGLGFTGTGDGNQPQHF.

The chain is built from TRBV7-9 and TRBJ1-1; 8 bases agree with TRBD1. Germline loops: CDR1 SEHNR, CDR2 FQNEAQ (reference sequence). Germline trimming cut 4 bases from V and 4 bases from J; bases unmatched to any gene: 5. This CDR3 is 14 amino acids long. As DNA, the CDR3 is TGTGCCAGCAGCTGGGACAGGTCAACCACTGAAGCTTTCTTT. Its translation: CASSWDRSTTEAFF.

V usage is TRBV5-1 and J usage is TRBJ1-4; D is unresolved. With 1 base removed from V and 4 bases from J, the gap between germline ends came to 5 bases. CDR1 SGHRS and CDR2 YFSETQ come from the germline V gene. This CDR3 comprises 13 residues. CDR3 loop: CASSLQHNEKLFF. The CDR3 DNA reads as TGCGCCAGCAGCTTGCAGCATAATGAAAAACTGTTTTTT.